A selection of T cell receptor beta chains follows, all from one sample in a study of cytomegalovirus exposure and HLA in healthy donors. Clones were read by immunoSEQ multiplex PCR, and TCRdb kept only the in-frame ones, dropping some. The sample holds around 67,000 clones; less than 70% are singletons and the top ten take 3%. The specimen sequenced was PBMCs. All receptors derive from a woman in her fifties or sixties in good health and CMV-seronegative. Each CDR3 is given with its conserved first and last residue. D genes are given only for firm matches. Clone size is shown for a subset of rows, as once, few, many or a class of expanded clone.

D,V,J,size,CDR3,DNA
TRBD2,TRBV13,TRBJ2-7,NA,CASSLGLAGYEQYF,TGTGCCAGCAGCTTAGGACTAGCGGGCTACGAGCAGTACTTC
NA,TRBV29-1,TRBJ2-7,NA,CSVKGQTTYEQYF,TGCAGCGTCAAAGGACAGACCACCTACGAGCAGTACTTC
TRBD2,TRBV5-4,TRBJ2-7,NA,CASSSGGAGASYEQYF,TGTGCCAGCAGCTCCGGCGGAGCGGGAGCCTCCTACGAGCAGTACTTC
NA,TRBV15,TRBJ1-5,NA,CATTHDTYSNQPQHF,TGTGCCACCACCCACGACACCTATAGCAATCAGCCCCAGCATTTT
TRBD1,TRBV11-3,TRBJ2-7,NA,CASSLPGQGAKQYF,TGTGCCAGCAGCTTACCGGGACAGGGGGCGAAGCAGTACTTC
TRBD1,TRBV28,TRBJ2-5,NA,CASGTGGQETQYF,TGTGCCAGCGGGACAGGGGGACAAGAGACCCAGTACTTC
NA,TRBV29-1,TRBJ1-3,NA,CSVAGKGNTIYF,TGCAGCGTTGCGGGGAAAGGAAACACCATATATTTT
TRBD1,TRBV9,TRBJ2-7,NA,CASSVGIGTGSYEQYF,TGTGCCAGCAGCGTAGGTATCGGGACAGGGTCCTACGAGCAGTACTTC
TRBD1,TRBV5-4,TRBJ2-7,NA,CASSFETGAYEQYF,TGTGCCAGCAGCTTCGAGACAGGGGCCTACGAGCAGTACTTC
TRBD2,TRBV9,TRBJ2-3,few,CASSPRVASGRHTDTQYF,TGTGCCAGCAGCCCGAGAGTGGCTAGCGGGAGGCACACAGATACGCAGTATTTT
NA,TRBV5-4,TRBJ2-3,NA,CASSLWGLSTDTQYF,TGTGCCAGCAGCTTGTGGGGGCTTAGCACAGATACGCAGTATTTT
NA,TRBV6-5,TRBJ2-1,few,CASSEDNSYNEQFF,TGTGCCAGCAGTGAGGACAACTCCTACAATGAGCAGTTCTTC
NA,TRBV2,TRBJ2-5,NA,CASSDTGGETQYF,TGTGCCAGCAGTGATACCGGGGGAGAGACCCAGTACTTC
NA,TRBV4-3,TRBJ1-6,NA,CASSQAHYGGGGWSPLHF,TGCGCCAGCAGCCAAGCGCACTACGGGGGGGGCGGTTGGTCACCCCTCCACTTT
TRBD2,TRBV15,TRBJ2-7,NA,CATSSLPGTKDF,TGTGCCACCAGCAGCCTTCCCGGGACTAAGGACTTC
TRBD2,TRBV4-3,TRBJ2-1,NA,CASSQGLAGGRYEQFF,TGCGCCAGCAGCCAAGGACTAGCGGGAGGGAGATATGAGCAGTTCTTC
TRBD1,TRBV19,TRBJ1-1,few,CASSIYRGDTEAFF,TGTGCCAGTAGTATTTACAGGGGGGACACTGAAGCTTTCTTT
TRBD2,TRBV2,TRBJ2-2,NA,CASSASGRDTGELFF,TGTGCCAGCAGTGCGAGCGGGAGAGACACCGGGGAGCTGTTTTTT
NA,TRBV28,TRBJ1-3,NA,CASKLSSGNTIYF,TGTGCCAGCAAGCTCTCCTCTGGAAACACCATATATTTT
NA,TRBV5-6,TRBJ1-1,NA,CASSRTTGEAFF,TGTGCCAGCAGCCGCACGACAGGCGAAGCTTTCTTT
NA,TRBV7-9,TRBJ1-1,few,CASSQSSGVAFF,TGTGCCAGCAGCCAAAGTTCCGGAGTAGCTTTCTTT
NA,TRBV6-5,TRBJ1-5,few,CASSGTPDYPQHF,TGTGCCAGCAGCGGGACACCAGACTACCCCCAGCATTTT
NA,TRBV4-1,TRBJ1-4,NA,CASSQAGTPGGNEKLFF,TGCGCCAGCAGCCAAGCAGGGACACCGGGCGGGAATGAAAAACTGTTTTTT
TRBD2,TRBV25-1,TRBJ2-7,NA,CASSDGLAGRSYEQYF,TGTGCCAGCAGTGATGGTCTAGCGGGGCGGTCCTACGAGCAGTACTTC
TRBD1,TRBV5-8,TRBJ1-2,NA,CASSLAGTAYGYTF,TGTGCCAGCAGCTTGGCCGGGACAGCCTATGGCTACACCTTC
NA,TRBV15,TRBJ1-1,NA,CATSRGGGGTEAFF,TGTGCCACCAGCAGGGGGGGAGGGGGCACTGAAGCTTTCTTT
TRBD1,TRBV6-6,TRBJ2-7,NA,CASSPGQSSYEQYF,TGTGCCAGCAGTCCGGGACAGAGCTCCTACGAGCAGTACTTC
TRBD2,TRBV28,TRBJ2-1,NA,CASSFRGGSNEQFF,TGTGCCAGCAGTTTTAGGGGAGGGAGTAATGAGCAGTTCTTC
TRBD1,TRBV5-1,TRBJ1-2,NA,CASSPSRQGELNYGYTF,TGCGCCAGCAGCCCCTCCCGACAGGGGGAACTTAACTATGGCTACACCTTC
NA,TRBV7-2,TRBJ1-2,NA,CASSLDVRRNYGYTF,TGTGCCAGCAGCTTAGATGTCAGGCGAAACTATGGCTACACCTTC
TRBD1,TRBV4-3,TRBJ1-1,NA,CASSQPPGQGNTEAFF,TGCGCCAGCAGCCAACCCCCGGGACAGGGGAACACTGAAGCTTTCTTT
TRBD1,TRBV7-3,TRBJ2-1,few,CASSPSLGTGAYNEQFF,TGTGCCAGCAGCCCTTCCCTGGGGACAGGGGCCTACAATGAGCAGTTCTTC
NA,TRBV5-1,TRBJ2-7,NA,CASSLETRAVPPYEQYF,TGCGCCAGCAGCTTGGAAACCAGGGCAGTGCCGCCCTACGAGCAGTACTTC
TRBD2,TRBV4-3,TRBJ2-2,NA,CASGYLAGVLGTGELFF,TGCGCCAGCGGATACCTAGCGGGAGTTCTTGGCACCGGGGAGCTGTTTTTT
NA,TRBV2,TRBJ1-2,NA,CASSEVWNERGYTF,TGTGCCAGCAGTGAAGTCTGGAACGAGCGCGGCTACACCTTC
NA,TRBV18,TRBJ1-1,once,CASSPQEGPTEAFF,TGTGCCAGCTCACCTCAGGAGGGGCCCACTGAAGCTTTCTTT
TRBD1,TRBV7-9,TRBJ1-5,NA,CASSLTQGANQPQHF,TGTGCCAGCAGCTTAACACAGGGGGCCAATCAGCCCCAGCATTTT
TRBD1,TRBV9,TRBJ1-4,NA,CASSPRQGDEKLFF,TGTGCCAGCAGCCCCAGACAGGGGGACGAAAAACTGTTTTTT
TRBD1,TRBV27,TRBJ1-1,NA,CASSLNSGTGPEAFF,TGTGCCAGCAGTTTAAATTCCGGGACAGGGCCTGAAGCTTTCTTT
TRBD1,TRBV15,TRBJ1-2,NA,CATSRDRTGDYGYTF,TGTGCCACCAGCAGAGATAGAACAGGGGACTATGGCTACACCTTC
NA,TRBV5-6,TRBJ2-3,NA,CASSPTAGPSTDTQYF,TGTGCCAGCAGCCCAACAGCGGGCCCTAGCACAGATACGCAGTATTTT
TRBD1,TRBV28,TRBJ1-2,NA,CASSRPIAGGTNYGYTF,TGTGCCAGCAGCCGCCCCATTGCAGGGGGAACTAACTATGGCTACACCTTC
TRBD2,TRBV7-7,TRBJ2-5,NA,CASGAGVRKTQYF,TGTGCTAGCGGGGCGGGAGTCAGAAAGACCCAGTACTTC
NA,TRBV19,TRBJ1-2,NA,CASSIGNGYTF,TGTGCCAGTAGTATAGGTAATGGCTACACCTTC
NA,TRBV13,TRBJ2-7,NA,CASGEGDYSYEQYF,TGTGCCAGTGGGGAGGGGGACTACTCCTACGAGCAGTACTTC
TRBD1,TRBV2,TRBJ1-3,few,CASSRTGARGNTIYF,TGTGCCAGCAGCCGGACAGGGGCGCGCGGAAACACCATATATTTT
TRBD1,TRBV29-1,TRBJ1-1,NA,CSVDRVNTEAFF,TGCAGCGTGGACAGGGTTAACACTGAAGCTTTCTTT
NA,TRBV2,TRBJ2-7,few,CASSAGELYEQYF,TGTGCCAGCAGTGCAGGGGAGCTCTACGAGCAGTACTTC
TRBD2,TRBV9,TRBJ2-1,many,CASSVAAGTSGRNSYNEQFF,TGTGCCAGCAGCGTCGCCGCCGGGACTAGCGGGAGGAACTCCTACAATGAGCAGTTCTTC
TRBD2,TRBV9,TRBJ2-1,NA,CASSVEPAGGGPERFF,TGTGCCAGCAGCGTAGAGCCCGCGGGGGGAGGGCCAGAACGGTTCTTC
TRBD1,TRBV5-4,TRBJ2-7,NA,CASSPARDSHEQYF,TGTGCCAGCAGCCCCGCCCGGGACAGCCACGAGCAGTACTTC
NA,TRBV30,TRBJ1-1,NA,CAWSDGSRVSNEAFF,TGTGCCTGGAGTGATGGTAGCAGGGTGAGCAATGAAGCTTTCTTT
TRBD1,TRBV5-1,TRBJ2-7,NA,CASSLGTGANTYEQYF,TGCGCCAGCAGCTTGGGGACAGGGGCGAACACCTACGAGCAGTACTTC
NA,TRBV7-2,TRBJ1-5,few,CASSLAVQPQHF,TGTGCCAGCAGCTTGGCTGTCCAGCCCCAGCATTTT
NA,TRBV9,TRBJ2-1,few,CASSVRQGPYNEQFF,TGTGCCAGCAGCGTTAGGCAGGGGCCCTACAATGAGCAGTTCTTC
NA,TRBV11-2,TRBJ1-5,NA,CASSLVQNQPQHF,TGTGCCAGCAGCTTAGTCCAGAATCAGCCCCAGCATTTT
NA,TRBV9,TRBJ2-1,few,CASSVGGLAGRLEQFF,TGTGCCAGCAGCGTAGGGGGCCTCGCTGGGCGTCTTGAGCAGTTCTTC
NA,TRBV30,TRBJ1-5,NA,CAWSVRGGGPQHF,TGTGCCTGGAGTGTAAGAGGGGGGGGGCCCCAGCATTTT
TRBD1,TRBV4-3,TRBJ1-2,NA,CASTPDRRSTYGYTF,TGCGCCAGCACCCCGGACAGGCGTTCCACCTATGGCTACACCTTC
TRBD1,TRBV2,TRBJ1-5,NA,CASGGQGNQPQHF,TGTGCCAGCGGGGGACAGGGCAATCAGCCCCAGCATTTT